This T cell receptor beta chain was sequenced for a study of radiotherapy plus CTLA-4 blockade in lung cancer. Profiling relied on immunoSEQ multiplex PCR, and the TCRdb table lists in-frame clones only, not all of them. The data show about 80,000 clones, more than 80% seen once. CDR1 SQVTM and CDR2 ANQGSEA come from the germline V gene. This CDR3 has 16 residues. The V gene lost 4 bases and the J gene lost 0 bases, with 16 bases spanning the gap. V gene TRBV29-1 combines with J gene TRBJ2-4; possible D gene TRBD2, 7 bases. The receptor comes from a human donor with non-small cell lung cancer who had stable disease on radiotherapy plus ipilimumab. Material: peripheral blood, obtained from a patient treated with radiotherapy plus ipilimumab. Here the CDR3 DNA reads TGCAGCGTTGTAGGGAGGGGGGAAGGAGCCAAAAACATTCAGTACTTC. This gives the protein CSVVGRGEGAKNIQYF.